This T cell receptor (beta chain) was recovered during a study of chemoradiotherapy in HPV16-positive cancers. Turning to the study itself: Candidate HPV-specific T-cell clones and common TCR motifs came from functional assays in two HPV16-positive patients.

V lost 11 bases to trimming and J lost 13 bases; unmatched junction nucleotides: 24. Germline V gene data show CDR1 as ENHRY and CDR2 as SYGVKD. This CDR3 has 15 amino acids. Over chemoradiotherapy, repertoires were sampled more than once. A remark on this clone: Antigen unknown.

Generated by immunoSEQ multiplex PCR, the TCRdb table keeps only in-frame clones and is missing some. The table lists more than 9,000 clones, approximately 70% of them singletons, with 14% in the top ten. Study-wide results and limits: The functional HPV-specific definition rests on just two HPV16-positive patients. During treatment, candidate HPV-specific clones and E7-related motifs expanded in tumor.

Specimen collection occurred from a patient who underwent chemoradiotherapy. The chain has TRBV10-3 and TRBJ1-2; TRBD1 matches at 8 bases. This receptor was identified in a human donor with HPV-associated anogenital cancer. CDR3 protein: CASRVEGDRGRESTF. The CDR3 DNA is TGTGCCTCAAGAGTGGAGGGCGACAGGGGAAGGGAGTCCACCTTC.